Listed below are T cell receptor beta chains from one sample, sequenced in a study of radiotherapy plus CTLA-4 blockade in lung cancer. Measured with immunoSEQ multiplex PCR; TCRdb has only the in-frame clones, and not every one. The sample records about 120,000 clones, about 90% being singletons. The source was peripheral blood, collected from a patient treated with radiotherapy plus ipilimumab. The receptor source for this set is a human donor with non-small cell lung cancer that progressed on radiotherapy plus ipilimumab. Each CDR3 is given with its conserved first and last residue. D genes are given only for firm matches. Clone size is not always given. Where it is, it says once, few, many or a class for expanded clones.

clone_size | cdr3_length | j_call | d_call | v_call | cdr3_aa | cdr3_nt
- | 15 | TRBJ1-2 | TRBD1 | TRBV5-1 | CASSLAQGARYGYTF | TGCGCCAGCAGCTTGGCCCAGGGGGCGCGCTATGGCTACACCTTC
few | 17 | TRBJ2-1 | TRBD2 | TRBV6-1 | CASSEILAGVTYNEQFF | TGTGCCAGCAGTGAAATCCTAGCGGGAGTTACCTACAATGAGCAGTTCTTC
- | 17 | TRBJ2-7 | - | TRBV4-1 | CASSQEGTGALHSEQYF | TGCGCCAGCAGCCAAGAAGGGACGGGGGCCCTCCACTCCGAGCAGTACTTC
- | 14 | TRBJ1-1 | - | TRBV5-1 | CASSFLGADTEAFF | TGCGCCAGCAGCTTTTTGGGGGCGGACACTGAAGCTTTCTTT
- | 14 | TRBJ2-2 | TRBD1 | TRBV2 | CASSWTGPTGELFF | TGTGCCAGCAGTTGGACAGGGCCTACCGGGGAGCTGTTTTTT
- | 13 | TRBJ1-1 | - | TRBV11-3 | CASSFGRTTEAFF | TGTGCCAGCAGCTTCGGCAGGACCACTGAAGCTTTCTTT
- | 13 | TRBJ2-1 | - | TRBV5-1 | CASSTVGLNEQFF | TGCGCCAGCAGCACCGTAGGCCTCAATGAGCAGTTCTTC
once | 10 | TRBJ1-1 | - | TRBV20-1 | CSASELKAFF | TGCAGTGCTAGTGAACTTAAAGCTTTCTTT
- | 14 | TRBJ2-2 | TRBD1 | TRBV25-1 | CASTHLGQTGELFF | TGTGCCAGCACCCATTTGGGACAGACTGGGGAGCTGTTTTTT
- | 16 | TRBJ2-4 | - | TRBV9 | CASSEGPSAAKNIQYF | TGTGCCAGCAGCGAGGGCCCAAGCGCCGCCAAAAACATTCAGTACTTC
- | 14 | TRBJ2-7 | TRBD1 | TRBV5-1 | CASRLTGGAYEQYF | TGCGCCAGCAGACTGACAGGGGGCGCCTACGAGCAGTACTTC
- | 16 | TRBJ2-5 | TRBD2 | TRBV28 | CASSSPPSGSGETQYF | TGTGCCAGCAGCTCCCCTCCTAGCGGGAGCGGAGAGACCCAGTACTTC
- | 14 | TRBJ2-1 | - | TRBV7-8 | CASSLQQDYNEQFF | TGTGCCAGCAGCTTACAACAAGACTACAATGAGCAGTTCTTC
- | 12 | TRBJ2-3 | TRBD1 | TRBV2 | CASSTGADTQYF | TGTGCCAGCAGCACAGGGGCAGATACGCAGTATTTT
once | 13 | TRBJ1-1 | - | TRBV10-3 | CAIRGTGNTEAFF | TGTGCCATCAGGGGGACGGGGAACACTGAAGCTTTCTTT
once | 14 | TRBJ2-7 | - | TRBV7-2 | CASSLLGGNVEQYF | TGTGCCAGCAGCTTACTTGGCGGGAATGTCGAGCAGTACTTC
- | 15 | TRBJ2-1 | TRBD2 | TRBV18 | CASSPGLAGANEQFF | TGTGCCAGCTCACCGGGACTAGCGGGAGCCAATGAGCAGTTCTTC
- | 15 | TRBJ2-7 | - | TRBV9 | CASSVEPIAAYEQYF | TGTGCCAGCAGCGTAGAACCCATAGCGGCCTACGAGCAGTACTTC
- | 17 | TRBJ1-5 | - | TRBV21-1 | CASSKRGTHSDNQPQHF | TGTGCCAGCAGCAAAAGGGGGACTCACAGTGACAATCAGCCCCAGCATTTT
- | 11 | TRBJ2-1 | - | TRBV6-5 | CASSYYHEQFF | TGTGCCAGCAGTTATTATCATGAGCAGTTCTTC
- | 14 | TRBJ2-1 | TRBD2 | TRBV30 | CAWSTGGKVREQFF | TGTGCCTGGAGTACGGGAGGGAAAGTGCGTGAGCAGTTCTTC
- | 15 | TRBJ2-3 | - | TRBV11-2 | CASSPRGGTPDTQYF | TGTGCCAGCAGCCCCCGTGGCGGGACCCCAGATACGCAGTATTTT
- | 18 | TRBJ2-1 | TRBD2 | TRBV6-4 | CASSGLAGGPRPLGEQFF | TGTGCCAGCAGCGGACTAGCGGGAGGGCCCCGGCCTCTCGGTGAGCAGTTCTTC
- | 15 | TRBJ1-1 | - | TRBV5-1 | CASSLQGGRGAEAFF | TGCGCCAGCAGCTTGCAAGGGGGACGGGGAGCTGAAGCTTTCTTT
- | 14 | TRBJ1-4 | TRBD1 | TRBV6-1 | CASRETGLNEKLFF | TGTGCCAGCAGGGAGACAGGGCTTAATGAAAAACTGTTTTTT
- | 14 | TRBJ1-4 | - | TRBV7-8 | CASSWRGVGEKLFF | TGTGCCAGCAGCTGGAGGGGGGTTGGAGAAAAACTGTTTTTT
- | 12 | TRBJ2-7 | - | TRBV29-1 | CSVVGARYEQYF | TGCAGCGTTGTAGGGGCGCGGTACGAGCAGTACTTC
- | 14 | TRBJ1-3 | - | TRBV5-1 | CASSLAGDGNTIYF | TGCGCCAGCAGCTTGGCAGGGGATGGAAACACCATATATTTT
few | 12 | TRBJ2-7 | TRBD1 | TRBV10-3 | CAIGTGTYEQYF | TGTGCCATCGGGACAGGGACCTACGAGCAGTACTTC
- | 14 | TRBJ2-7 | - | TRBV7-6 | CASSSGQLSYEQYF | TGTGCCAGCAGCTCCGGACAGCTCTCCTACGAGCAGTACTTC
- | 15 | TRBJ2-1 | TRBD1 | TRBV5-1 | CASSLARTGLDEQFF | TGCGCCAGCAGCTTAGCCCGGACAGGCTTGGATGAGCAGTTCTTC
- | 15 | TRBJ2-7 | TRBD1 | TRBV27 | CASSNRQGAKYEQYF | TGTGCCAGCAGCAACCGACAGGGGGCAAAGTACGAGCAGTACTTC